The rows below give T cell receptor beta chains drawn from one sample of a study of shared clonotypes between healthy human individuals. Some clones are missing from TCRdb's copy, which holds only in-frame ones; the method was immunoSEQ multiplex PCR. The data hold approximately 720,000 clones, with approximately 90% observed a single time. Sequenced input: naive CD8+ T cells sorted from blood. The receptors derive from a man under 40 in good health. Both conserved end residues are part of each CDR3. D genes are given only for firm matches.

D gene,V gene,J gene,CDR3 protein,CDR3 DNA
.,TRBV7-9,TRBJ1-1,CASSLVTGMTEAFF,TGTGCCAGCAGCTTAGTAACAGGGATGACTGAAGCTTTCTTT
TRBD1,TRBV25-1,TRBJ1-1,CASSEFETGRSEAFF,TGTGCCAGCAGTGAATTCGAGACAGGGAGATCTGAAGCTTTCTTT
.,TRBV9,TRBJ2-1,CASSAAGRGYYNEQFF,TGTGCCAGCAGCGCTGCCGGGCGGGGCTATTACAATGAGCAGTTCTTC
TRBD2,TRBV6-4,TRBJ2-1,CASSDVPSGGNEQFF,TGTGCCAGCAGTGACGTCCCTTCGGGGGGCAATGAGCAGTTCTTC
.,TRBV19,TRBJ2-1,CASSIVPSLHEQFF,TGTGCCAGTAGTATTGTTCCTAGCCTTCATGAGCAGTTCTTC
TRBD2,TRBV7-9,TRBJ2-2,CASSGIGERESVGELFF,TGTGCCAGCAGCGGCATAGGAGAGCGGGAGTCGGTCGGGGAGCTGTTTTTT
.,TRBV9,TRBJ2-7,CASSPGEPNEQYF,TGTGCCAGCAGCCCCGGAGAGCCCAACGAGCAGTACTTC
.,TRBV4-1,TRBJ1-1,CASSGLIWDTEAFF,TGCGCCAGCAGCGGACTCATATGGGACACTGAAGCTTTCTTT
TRBD2,TRBV6-5,TRBJ2-7,CASSRGGISSYEQYF,TGTGCCAGCAGCCGCGGGGGAATCAGCTCCTACGAGCAGTACTTC
TRBD1,TRBV5-8,TRBJ2-1,CASSWTGSSYNEQFF,TGTGCCAGCAGCTGGACAGGGAGCTCCTACAATGAGCAGTTCTTC
.,TRBV4-1,TRBJ1-1,CASSHAGSNTEAFF,TGCGCCAGCAGCCATGCAGGGTCGAACACTGAAGCTTTCTTT
.,TRBV4-1,TRBJ1-2,CASSQGGIYGYTF,TGCGCCAGCAGCCAAGGAGGGATCTATGGCTACACCTTC